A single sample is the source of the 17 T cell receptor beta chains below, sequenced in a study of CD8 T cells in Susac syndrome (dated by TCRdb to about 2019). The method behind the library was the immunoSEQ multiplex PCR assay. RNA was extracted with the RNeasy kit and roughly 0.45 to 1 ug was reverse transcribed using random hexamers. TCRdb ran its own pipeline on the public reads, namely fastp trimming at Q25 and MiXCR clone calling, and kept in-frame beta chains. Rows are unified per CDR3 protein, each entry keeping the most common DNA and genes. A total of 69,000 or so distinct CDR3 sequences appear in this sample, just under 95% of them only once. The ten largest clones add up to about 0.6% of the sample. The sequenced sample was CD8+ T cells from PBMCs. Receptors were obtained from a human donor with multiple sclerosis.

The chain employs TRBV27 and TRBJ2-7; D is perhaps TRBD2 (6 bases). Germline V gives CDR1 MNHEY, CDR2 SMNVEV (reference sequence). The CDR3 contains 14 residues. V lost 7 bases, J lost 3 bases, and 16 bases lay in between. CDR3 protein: CASTGAGSYYEQYF. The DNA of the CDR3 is TGTGCCAGCACTGGAGCGGGCAGCTACTACGAGCAGTACTTC.

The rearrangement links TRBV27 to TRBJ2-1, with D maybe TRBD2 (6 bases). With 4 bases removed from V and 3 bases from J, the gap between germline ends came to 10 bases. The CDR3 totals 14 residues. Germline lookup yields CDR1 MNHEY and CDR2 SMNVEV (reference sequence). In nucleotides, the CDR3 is TGTGCCAGCAGTTCTAGCGACCACTACAATGAGCAGTTCTTC. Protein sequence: CASSSSDHYNEQFF.

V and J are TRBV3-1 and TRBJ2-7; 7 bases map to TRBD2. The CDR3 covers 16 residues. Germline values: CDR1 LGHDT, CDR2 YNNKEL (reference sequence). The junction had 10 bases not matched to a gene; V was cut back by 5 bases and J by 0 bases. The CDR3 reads CASSKITGGSSYEQYF. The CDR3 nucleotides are TGTGCCAGCAGCAAGATCACCGGGGGGAGCTCCTACGAGCAGTACTTC.

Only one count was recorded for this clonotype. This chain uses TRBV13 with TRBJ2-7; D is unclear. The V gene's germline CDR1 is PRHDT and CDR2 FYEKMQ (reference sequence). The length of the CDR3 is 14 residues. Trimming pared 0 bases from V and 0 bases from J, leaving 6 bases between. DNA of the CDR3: TGTGCCAGCAGCTTAGGGGCAGACTCCTACGAGCAGTACTTC. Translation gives CASSLGADSYEQYF. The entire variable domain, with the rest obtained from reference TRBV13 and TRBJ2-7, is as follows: AAGVIQSPRHLIKEKRETATLKCYPIPRHDTVYWYQQGPGQDPQFLISFYEKMQSDKGSIPDRFSAQQFSDYHSELNMSSLELGDSALYFCASSLGADSYEQYFGPGTRLTVT.

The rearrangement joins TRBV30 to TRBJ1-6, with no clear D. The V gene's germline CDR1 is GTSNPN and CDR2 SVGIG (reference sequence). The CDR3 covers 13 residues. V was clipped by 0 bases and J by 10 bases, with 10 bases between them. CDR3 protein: CAWSVAGGSPLHF. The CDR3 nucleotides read TGTGCCTGGAGTGTAGCTGGTGGGTCACCCCTCCACTTT. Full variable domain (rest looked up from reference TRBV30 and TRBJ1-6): SQTIHQWPATLVQPVGSPLSLECTVEGTSNPNLYWYRQAAGRGLQLLFYSVGIGQISSEVPQNLSASRPQDRQFILSSKKLLLSDSGFYLCAWSVAGGSPLHFGNGTRLTVT.

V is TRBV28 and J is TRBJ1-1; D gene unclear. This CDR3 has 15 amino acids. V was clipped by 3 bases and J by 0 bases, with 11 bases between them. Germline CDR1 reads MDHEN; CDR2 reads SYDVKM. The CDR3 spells CASSLLAGMNTEAFF. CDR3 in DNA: TGTGCCAGCAGTTTGTTAGCGGGGATGAACACTGAAGCTTTCTTT.

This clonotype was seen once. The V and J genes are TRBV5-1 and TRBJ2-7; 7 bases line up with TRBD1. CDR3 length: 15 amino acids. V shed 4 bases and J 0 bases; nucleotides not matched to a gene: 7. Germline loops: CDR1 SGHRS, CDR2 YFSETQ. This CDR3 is CASSQTRTGSYEQYF. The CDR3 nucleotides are TGCGCCAGCAGCCAGACCCGGACAGGCTCCTACGAGCAGTACTTC.

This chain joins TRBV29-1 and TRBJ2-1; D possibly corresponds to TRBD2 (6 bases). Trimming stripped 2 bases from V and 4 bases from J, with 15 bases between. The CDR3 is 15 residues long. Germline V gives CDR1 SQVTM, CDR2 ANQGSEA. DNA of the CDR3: TGCAGCGTTGAAATCGGCGGGAATTCGTACAATGAGCAGTTCTTC. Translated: CSVEIGGNSYNEQFF.

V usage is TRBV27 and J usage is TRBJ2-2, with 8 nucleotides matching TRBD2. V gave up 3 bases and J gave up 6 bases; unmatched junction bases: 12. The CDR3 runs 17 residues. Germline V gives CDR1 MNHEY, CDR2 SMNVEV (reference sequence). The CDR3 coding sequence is TGTGCCAGCAGTTTTGGGGCGGAAGCGGGAGTCCCCGGGGAGCTGTTTTTT. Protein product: CASSFGAEAGVPGELFF.

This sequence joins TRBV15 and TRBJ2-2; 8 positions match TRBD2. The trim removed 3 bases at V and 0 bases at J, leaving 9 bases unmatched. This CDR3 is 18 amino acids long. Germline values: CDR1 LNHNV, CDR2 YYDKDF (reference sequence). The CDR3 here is CATSSSFSLAANTGELFF. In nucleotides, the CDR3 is TGTGCCACCAGCAGCTCATTCTCACTAGCGGCGAACACCGGGGAGCTGTTTTTT.

CDR3 DNA: TGCGCCAGCAGCTTGGTTCCCGACGAGCAGTACTTC. Translation gives CASSLVPDEQYF. The chain uses TRBV5-1 and TRBJ2-7; D gene uncertain. The germline CDR1 and CDR2 sequences are SGHRS and YFSETQ. The V end lost 0 bases, the J end lost 5 bases, and 6 bases lay between the germline ends. The CDR3 extends over 12 amino acids.

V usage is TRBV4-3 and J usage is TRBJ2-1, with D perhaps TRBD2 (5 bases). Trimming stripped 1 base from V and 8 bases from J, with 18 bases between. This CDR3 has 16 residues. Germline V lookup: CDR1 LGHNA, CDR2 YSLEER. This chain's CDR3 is CASSQGRPGGRDEQFF. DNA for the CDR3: TGCGCCAGCAGCCAAGGGCGTCCAGGAGGACGAGATGAGCAGTTCTTC.

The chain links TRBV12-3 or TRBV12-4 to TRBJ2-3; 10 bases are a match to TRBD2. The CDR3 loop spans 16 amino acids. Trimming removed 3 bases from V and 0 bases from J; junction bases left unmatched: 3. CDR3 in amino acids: CASSFASGGSTDTQYF. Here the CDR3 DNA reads TGTGCCAGCAGTTTTGCTAGCGGGGGAAGCACAGATACGCAGTATTTT.

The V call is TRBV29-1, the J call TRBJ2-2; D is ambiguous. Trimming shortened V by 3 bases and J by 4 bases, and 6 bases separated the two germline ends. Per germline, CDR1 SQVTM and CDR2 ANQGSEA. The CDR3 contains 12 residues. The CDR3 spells CSVDFGTGELFF. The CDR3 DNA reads TGCAGCGTTGACTTCGGCACCGGGGAGCTGTTTTTT.

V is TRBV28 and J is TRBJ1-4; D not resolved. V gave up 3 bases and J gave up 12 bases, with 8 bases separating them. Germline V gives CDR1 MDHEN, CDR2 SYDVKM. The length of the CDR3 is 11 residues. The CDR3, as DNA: TGTGCCAGCAGTTTTAAGGGAGAACTGTTTTTT. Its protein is CASSFKGELFF.

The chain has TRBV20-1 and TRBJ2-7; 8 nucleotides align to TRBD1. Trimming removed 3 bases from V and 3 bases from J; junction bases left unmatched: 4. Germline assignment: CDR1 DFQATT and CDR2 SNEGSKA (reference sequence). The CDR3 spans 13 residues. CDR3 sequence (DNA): TGCAGTGCTAGGGACAGGGACCTCTACGAGCAGTACTTC. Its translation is CSARDRDLYEQYF.

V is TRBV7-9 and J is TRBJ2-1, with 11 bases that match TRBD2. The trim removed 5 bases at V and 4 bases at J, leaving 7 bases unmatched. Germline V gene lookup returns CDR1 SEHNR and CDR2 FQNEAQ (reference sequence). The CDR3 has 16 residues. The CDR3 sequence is CASSPTSGSSYNEQFF. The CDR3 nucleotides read TGTGCCAGCAGCCCCACTAGCGGGAGCTCGTACAATGAGCAGTTCTTC.